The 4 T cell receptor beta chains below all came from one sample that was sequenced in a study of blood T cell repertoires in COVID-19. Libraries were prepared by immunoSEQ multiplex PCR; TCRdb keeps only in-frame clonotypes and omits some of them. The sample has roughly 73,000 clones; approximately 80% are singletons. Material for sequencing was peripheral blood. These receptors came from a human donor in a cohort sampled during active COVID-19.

The CDR3 here is CASSPLAGTDTQYF. As DNA, the CDR3 is TGTGCCAGCAGCCCTCTAGCGGGAACAGATACGCAGTATTTT. J is TRBJ2-3 and V is TRBV7-2; 9 bases map to TRBD2. The junction had 3 bases not matched to a gene; V was cut back by 5 bases and J by 3 bases. CDR1 and CDR2 (germline): SGHTA, FQGNSA. The CDR3 sequence is 14 residues long.

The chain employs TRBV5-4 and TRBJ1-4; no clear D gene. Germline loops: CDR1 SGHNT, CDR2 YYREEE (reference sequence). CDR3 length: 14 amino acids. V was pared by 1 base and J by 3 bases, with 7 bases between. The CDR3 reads CASSLWQANEKLFF. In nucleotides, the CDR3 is TGTGCCAGCAGCTTGTGGCAGGCTAATGAAAAACTGTTTTTT. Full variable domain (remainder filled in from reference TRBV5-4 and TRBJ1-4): ETGVTQSPTHLIKTRGQQVTLRCSSQSGHNTVSWYQQALGQGPQFIFQYYREEENGRGNFPPRFSGLQFPNYSSELNVNALELDDSALYLCASSLWQANEKLFFGSGTQLSVL.

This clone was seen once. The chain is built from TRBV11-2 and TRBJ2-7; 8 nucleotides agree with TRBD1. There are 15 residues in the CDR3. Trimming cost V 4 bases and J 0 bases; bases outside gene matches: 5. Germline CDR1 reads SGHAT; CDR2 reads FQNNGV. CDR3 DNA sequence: TGTGCCAGCAGCTACTGGACAGGGCCCTCCTACGAGCAGTACTTC. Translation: CASSYWTGPSYEQYF. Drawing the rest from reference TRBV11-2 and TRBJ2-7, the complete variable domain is EAGVAQSPRYKIIEKRQSVAFWCNPISGHATLYWYQQILGQGPKLLIQFQNNGVVDDSQLPKDRFSAERLKGVDSTLKIQPAKLEDSAVYLCASSYWTGPSYEQYFGPGTRLTVT.

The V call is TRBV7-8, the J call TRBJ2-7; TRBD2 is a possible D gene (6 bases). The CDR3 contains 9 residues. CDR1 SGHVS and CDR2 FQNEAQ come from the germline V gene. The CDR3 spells CASRSRGGV. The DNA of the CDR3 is TGTGCCAGCAGGTCGCGGGGTGGGGTC.